This paragraph reports one T cell receptor (beta chain). Its target is unknown. This sample is drawn from a study of cytomegalovirus exposure and HLA in healthy donors. On the study more broadly: From around 180 million T cells, an earlier analysis saw 100 million to 140 million unique TCR beta sequences.

Study findings and constraints: Apparent HLA restriction characterized most CMV-associated TCR beta chains in a later analysis.

PCR amplification relied on 60 Vbeta primers (plus 13 Jbeta primers). Measured with immunoSEQ multiplex PCR; TCRdb has only the in-frame clones, and not every one. The sample holds under 95,000 clones. Germline values: CDR1 SGHRS, CDR2 YFSETQ. Losses at the gene ends were 2 bases for V and 2 bases for J; bases not matched to a gene: 4. CDR3 size: 14 residues. The TCR originated in a female donor in good health and CMV-seropositive. The sample comprised PBMCs. The chain recombines TRBV5-1 with TRBJ2-7; TRBD1 matches at 7 bases. The CDR3 spells CASSFRGSTYEQYF. The CDR3 region has the DNA TGCGCCAGCAGCTTCAGGGGGAGCACCTACGAGCAGTACTTC.